These 10 T cell receptor beta chains were all obtained from the same sample, sequenced in a study of OX40 agonist ivuxolimab in advanced cancers. The assay was immunoSEQ multiplex PCR, and TCRdb's table has in-frame clones only and misses some. Among tens of thousands of clones listed, around 90% were seen once. The sample in question was CD4+ or CD8+ T cells sorted from blood, obtained in a trial of the OX40 agonist ivuxolimab. The receptors shown here come from an adult with an advanced solid tumor such as melanoma, head and neck, liver or kidney cancer.

The chain couples TRBV7-2 to TRBJ1-6; TRBD1 matches at 7 bases. Germline V gives CDR1 SGHTA, CDR2 FQGNSA. V gave up 5 bases and J gave up 9 bases; unmatched junction bases: 10. The CDR3 runs to 15 residues. The CDR3 reads CASSPGVQGVSPLHF. In DNA, the CDR3 is TGTGCCAGCAGCCCCGGTGTTCAGGGGGTTTCACCCCTCCACTTT.

The chain is built from TRBV4-1 and TRBJ2-5; D gene unclear. This CDR3 contains 13 residues. With 1 base removed from V and 1 base from J, the gap between germline ends came to 4 bases. Germline V lookup: CDR1 MGHRA, CDR2 YSYEKL. The CDR3 protein is CASSQVTQETQYF. The CDR3 nucleotides read TGCGCCAGCAGCCAAGTAACCCAAGAGACCCAGTACTTC.

This chain uses TRBV4-1 with TRBJ1-2, with D maybe TRBD1 (6 bases). With 1 base removed from V and 2 bases from J, the gap between germline ends came to 11 bases. CDR1 and CDR2 (germline): MGHRA, YSYEKL. This CDR3 is 15 amino acids long. As DNA, the CDR3 is TGCGCCAGCAGCCAAGGGGGCAGGGGAAACTATGGCTACACCTTC. This codes for CASSQGGRGNYGYTF.

This rearrangement joins TRBV28 to TRBJ1-6; the match to TRBD1 covers 7 bases. The germline V gene encodes CDR1 MDHEN and CDR2 SYDVKM. With 3 bases clipped from V and 8 bases from J, the junction kept 7 bases outside the gene matches. CDR3 length: 15 amino acids. DNA of the CDR3: TGTGCCAGCAGTTTTCGGGTAGGGGGCTATTCACCCCTCCACTTT. Amino acids: CASSFRVGGYSPLHF.

The V call is TRBV11-1, the J call TRBJ2-5, with 9 bases that match TRBD2. The CDR3 is made up of 16 amino acids. Losses at the gene ends were 2 bases for V and 2 bases for J; bases not matched to a gene: 6. Germline CDR1 and CDR2: SGHAT and FQDESV (reference sequence). The CDR3 spells CASSLTLAGEQETQYF. DNA of the CDR3: TGTGCCAGCAGCTTAACACTAGCGGGTGAGCAAGAGACCCAGTACTTC.

The chain couples TRBV9 to TRBJ1-1; possible D gene TRBD1, 5 bases. This CDR3 spans 15 amino acids. The germline gives CDR1 SGDLS, CDR2 YYNGEE. Trimming removed 4 bases at V and 0 bases at J, with 13 bases between. The CDR3 bases are TGTGCCAGCAGCATGACAGATACGTTGAACACTGAAGCTTTCTTT. Protein sequence: CASSMTDTLNTEAFF.

The chain carries TRBV10-3 and TRBJ2-3; D is perhaps TRBD1 (5 bases). The CDR3 covers 14 residues. CDR1 and CDR2 (germline): ENHRY, SYGVKD. The V and J ends lost 4 bases and 6 bases respectively, with 14 bases between them. In DNA form, the CDR3 reads TGTGCCATCAGTGGGTCAGGGAACCCCGATACGCAGTATTTT. It codes for CAISGSGNPDTQYF.

This sequence joins TRBV19 and TRBJ1-2, with D perhaps matching TRBD1 (6 bases). V shed 6 bases and J shed 7 bases, with 12 bases lying between them. The CDR3 sequence is 12 residues long. Per germline, CDR1 LNHDA and CDR2 SQIVND (reference sequence). CDR3 nucleotide sequence: TGTGCCAGTAGACAGGGATCGGGTGGCTACACCTTC. Amino acid sequence: CASRQGSGGYTF.

V gene TRBV6-6 combines with J gene TRBJ2-7, with TRBD1 as a possible D gene (6 bases). Deletions cut 2 bases from V and 2 bases from J, with 10 bases between. Germline CDR1 reads MNHNY; CDR2 reads SVGAGI (reference sequence). The CDR3 extends over 14 amino acids. The DNA for the CDR3 is TGTGCCAGCAGTTACGCCGACAGGACCTACGAGCAGTACTTC. It yields the protein CASSYADRTYEQYF.

V and J are TRBV6-1 and TRBJ2-5, with D unresolved. CDR1 and CDR2 (germline): MNHNS, SASEGT. This CDR3 region has 10 residues. V lost 6 bases and J 4 bases, leaving 3 bases between the germline ends. In DNA form, the CDR3 reads TGTGCCAGCAGCCTAGAGACCCAGTACTTC. It encodes CASSLETQYF.